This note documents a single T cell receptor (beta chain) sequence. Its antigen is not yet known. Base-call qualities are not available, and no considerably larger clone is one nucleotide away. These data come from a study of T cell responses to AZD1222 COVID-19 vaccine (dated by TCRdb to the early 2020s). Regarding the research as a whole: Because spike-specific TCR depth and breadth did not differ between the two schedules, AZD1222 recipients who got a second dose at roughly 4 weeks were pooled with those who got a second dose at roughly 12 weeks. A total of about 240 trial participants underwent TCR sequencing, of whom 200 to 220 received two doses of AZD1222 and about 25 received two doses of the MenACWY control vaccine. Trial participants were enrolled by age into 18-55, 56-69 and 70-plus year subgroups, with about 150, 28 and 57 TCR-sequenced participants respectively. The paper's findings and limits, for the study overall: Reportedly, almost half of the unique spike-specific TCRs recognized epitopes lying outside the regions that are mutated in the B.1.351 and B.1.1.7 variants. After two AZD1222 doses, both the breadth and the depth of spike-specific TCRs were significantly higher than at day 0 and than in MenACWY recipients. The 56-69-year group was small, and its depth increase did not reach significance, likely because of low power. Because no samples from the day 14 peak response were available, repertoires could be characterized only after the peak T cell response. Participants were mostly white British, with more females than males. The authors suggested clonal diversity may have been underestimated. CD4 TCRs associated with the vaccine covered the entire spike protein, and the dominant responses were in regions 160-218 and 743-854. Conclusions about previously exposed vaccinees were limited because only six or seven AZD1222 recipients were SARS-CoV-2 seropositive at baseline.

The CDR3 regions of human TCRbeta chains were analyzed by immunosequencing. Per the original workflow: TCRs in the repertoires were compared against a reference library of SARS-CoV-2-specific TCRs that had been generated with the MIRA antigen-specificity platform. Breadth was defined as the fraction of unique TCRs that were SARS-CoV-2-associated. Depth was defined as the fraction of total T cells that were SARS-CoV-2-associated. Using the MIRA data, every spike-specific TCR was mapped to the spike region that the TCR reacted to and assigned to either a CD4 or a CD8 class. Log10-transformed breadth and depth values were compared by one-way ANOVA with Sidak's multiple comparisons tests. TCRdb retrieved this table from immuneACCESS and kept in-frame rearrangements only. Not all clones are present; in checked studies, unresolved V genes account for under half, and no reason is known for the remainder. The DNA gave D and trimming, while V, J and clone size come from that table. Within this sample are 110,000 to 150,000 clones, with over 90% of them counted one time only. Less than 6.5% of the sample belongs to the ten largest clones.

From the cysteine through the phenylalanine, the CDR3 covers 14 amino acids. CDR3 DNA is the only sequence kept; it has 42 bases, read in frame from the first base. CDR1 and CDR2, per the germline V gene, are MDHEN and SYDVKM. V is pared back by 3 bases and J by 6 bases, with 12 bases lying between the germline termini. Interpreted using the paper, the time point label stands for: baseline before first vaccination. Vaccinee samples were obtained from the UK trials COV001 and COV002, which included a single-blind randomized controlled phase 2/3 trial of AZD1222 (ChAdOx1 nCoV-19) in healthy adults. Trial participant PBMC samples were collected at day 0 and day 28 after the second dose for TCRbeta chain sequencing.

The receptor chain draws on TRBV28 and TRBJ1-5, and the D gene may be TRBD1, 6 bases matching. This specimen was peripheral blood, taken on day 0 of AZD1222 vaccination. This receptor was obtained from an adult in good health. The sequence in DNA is TGTGCCAGCAGTTTCGTTCAGGGGACTCAGCCCCAGCATTTT. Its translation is CASSFVQGTQPQHF.